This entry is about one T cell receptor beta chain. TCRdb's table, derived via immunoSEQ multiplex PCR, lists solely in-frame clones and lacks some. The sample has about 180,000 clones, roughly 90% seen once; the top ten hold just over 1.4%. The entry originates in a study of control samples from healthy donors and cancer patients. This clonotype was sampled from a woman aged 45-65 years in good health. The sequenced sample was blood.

The CDR3 region is CASSRPGTSQETQYF. The CDR3 DNA reads as TGCGCCAGCTCTCGGCCGGGAACCTCCCAAGAGACCCAGTACTTC. The rearrangement links TRBV5-1 to TRBJ2-5, with D possibly matching TRBD2 (5 bases). V lost 7 bases to trimming and J lost 1 base, with 17 bases between them. The CDR3 loop spans 15 amino acids. Germline CDR1 and CDR2: SGHRS and YFSETQ.